Described below is a single T cell receptor beta chain sequence and its context. A much more abundant neighbour one base away suggests this may be a read error. The data stem from a study of blood T cells in healthy people across ages. The J segment lost 4 bases and the V segment lost 4 bases, leaving 12 bases of the junction unmatched. Germline CDR1 and CDR2: DFQATT and SNEGSKA (reference sequence). The length of the CDR3 is 15 residues. Combining a sample-barcoded 5' primer with a J-beta primer mix, a second PCR ran for about 7 to 12 cycles. TCRdb reprocessed the 5' RACE reads via MiXCR and lists one record per CDR3 protein. The sample has 800,000 to 950,000 distinct CDR3 sequences; 29% are singletons. The same specimen was also included in a second study, on T cells of mothers and their children. Per that paper: A few healthy Caucasian mothers, along with their six children, were the donors.

Input material: blood. The chain is built from TRBV20-1 and TRBJ2-5; 7 bases match TRBD2. This TCR came from a woman in her thirties or forties in good health. Here the CDR3 DNA reads TGCAGTGCTAACTTCCTTCAGCGGGACCGAGAGACCCAGTACTTC. Protein: CSANFLQRDRETQYF.